These 2 T cell receptor beta chains came from one sample sequenced in a study of beta chain features in type 1 diabetes. General study points: Type 1 diabetes patients had moderately but significantly shorter TCRB CDR3s in all four CD4+ subsets.

What was sequenced were expressed TCRB transcripts, since all of the isolated RNA had been reverse transcribed. This table comes from immunoSEQ multiplex PCR, and its TCRdb copy is limited to in-frame clones, with some not included. The sample consists of some 350,000 clones, approximately 12% of them appearing once. No cognate antigen is known for these TCRs. The sample consisted of naive CD4+ T cells from blood. The receptors shown here come from a woman aged 18-29 years with type 1 diabetes.

The CDR3 is CASSLVGTSGFNEQFF. The DNA for the CDR3 is TGTGCCAGCAGCTTAGTAGGGACTAGCGGGTTCAATGAGCAGTTCTTC. The genes are TRBV11-3 and TRBJ2-1; 12 bases fit TRBD2. The V segment lost 1 base and the J segment 6 bases; nucleotides outside the gene matches: 4. The CDR3 totals 16 residues. Germline CDR1 reads SGHNT; CDR2 reads YENEEA.

In its sample, this clone was seen a few times. The chain has TRBV5-1 and TRBJ2-1, with 7 positions matching TRBD1. The germline gives CDR1 SGHRS, CDR2 YFSETQ. The CDR3 sequence is 15 residues long. V was pared by 3 bases and J by 1 base, with 4 bases of the junction left unmatched. CDR3 amino acids: CASSSGGRSYNEQFF. CDR3 nucleotides: TGCGCCAGCAGCTCAGGGGGTAGGTCCTACAATGAGCAGTTCTTC.